This T cell receptor (beta chain) was found in a study of control samples from healthy donors and cancer patients. CDR1 is SQVTM and CDR2 is ANQGSEA in the germline V gene. V gave up 3 bases and J gave up 5 bases; unmatched junction bases: 6. The CDR3 length is 13 residues. The method was immunoSEQ multiplex PCR; TCRdb's version includes in-frame clones alone and lacks a portion of them. Of approximately 170,000 clones in the sample, around nine tenths were seen once. The sequence was collected from a woman under 40 in good health. The chain couples TRBV29-1 to TRBJ2-5; 7 nucleotides line up with TRBD1. Source material: blood. The CDR3 region is CSVDEGQWETQYF. CDR3 coding DNA: TGCAGCGTTGACGAGGGACAGTGGGAGACCCAGTACTTC.